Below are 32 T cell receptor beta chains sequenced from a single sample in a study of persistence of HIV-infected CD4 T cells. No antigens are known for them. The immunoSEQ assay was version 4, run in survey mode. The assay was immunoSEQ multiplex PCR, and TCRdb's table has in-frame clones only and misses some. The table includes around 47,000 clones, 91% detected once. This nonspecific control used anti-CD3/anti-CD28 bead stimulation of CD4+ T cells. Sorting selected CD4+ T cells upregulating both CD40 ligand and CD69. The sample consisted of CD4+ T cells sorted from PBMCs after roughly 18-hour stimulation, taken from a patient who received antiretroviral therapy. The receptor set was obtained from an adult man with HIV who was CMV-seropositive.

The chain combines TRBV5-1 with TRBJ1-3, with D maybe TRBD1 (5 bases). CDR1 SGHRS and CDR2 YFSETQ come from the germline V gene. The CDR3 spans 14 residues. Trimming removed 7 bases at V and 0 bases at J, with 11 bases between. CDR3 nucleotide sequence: TGCGCCAGCGGGAAAGGGGACTCTGGAAACACCATATATTTT. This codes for CASGKGDSGNTIYF.

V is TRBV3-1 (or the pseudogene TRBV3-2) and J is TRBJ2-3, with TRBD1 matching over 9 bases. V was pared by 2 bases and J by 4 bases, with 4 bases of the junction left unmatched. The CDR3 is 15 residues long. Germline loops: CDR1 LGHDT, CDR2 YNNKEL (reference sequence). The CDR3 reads CASSQTGGGADTQYF. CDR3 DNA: TGTGCCAGCAGCCAAACAGGGGGCGGGGCAGATACGCAGTATTTT.

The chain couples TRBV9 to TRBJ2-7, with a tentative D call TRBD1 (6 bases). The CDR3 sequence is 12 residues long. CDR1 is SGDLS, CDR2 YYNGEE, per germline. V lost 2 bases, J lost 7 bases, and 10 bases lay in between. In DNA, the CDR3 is TGTGCCAGCAGCGTTCAGGACAGAGAGCAGTACTTC. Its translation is CASSVQDREQYF.

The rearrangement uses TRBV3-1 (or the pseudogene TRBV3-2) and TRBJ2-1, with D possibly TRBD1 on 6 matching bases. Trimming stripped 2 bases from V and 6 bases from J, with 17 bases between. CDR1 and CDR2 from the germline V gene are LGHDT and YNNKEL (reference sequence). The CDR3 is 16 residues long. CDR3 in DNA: TGTGCCAGCAGCCAAATCCGGGACAACAAGGGCAATGAGCAGTTCTTC. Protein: CASSQIRDNKGNEQFF.

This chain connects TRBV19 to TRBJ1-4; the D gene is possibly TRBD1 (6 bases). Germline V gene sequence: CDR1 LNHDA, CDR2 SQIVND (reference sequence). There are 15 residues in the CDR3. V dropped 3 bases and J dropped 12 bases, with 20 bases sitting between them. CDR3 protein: CASSISRQVGRELFF. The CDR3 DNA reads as TGTGCCAGTAGTATTTCCCGACAGGTGGGACGCGAACTGTTTTTT. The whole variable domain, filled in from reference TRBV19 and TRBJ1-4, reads DGGITQSPKYLFRKEGQNVTLSCEQNLNHDAMYWYRQDPGQGLRLIYYSQIVNDFQKGDIAEGYSVSREKKESFPLTVTSAQKNPTAFYLCASSISRQVGRELFFGSGTQLSVL.

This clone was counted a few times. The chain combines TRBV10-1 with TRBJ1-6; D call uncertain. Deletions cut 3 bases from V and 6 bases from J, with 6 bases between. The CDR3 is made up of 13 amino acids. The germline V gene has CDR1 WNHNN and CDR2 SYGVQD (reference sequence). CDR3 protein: CASSEGSNSPLHF. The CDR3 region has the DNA TGCGCCAGCAGTGAAGGCAGTAATTCACCCCTCCACTTT.

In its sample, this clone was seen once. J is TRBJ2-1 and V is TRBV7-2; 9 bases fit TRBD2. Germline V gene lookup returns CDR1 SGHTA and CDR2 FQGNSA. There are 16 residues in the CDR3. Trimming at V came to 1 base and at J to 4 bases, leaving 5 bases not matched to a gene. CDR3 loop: CASSLVSGGSYNEQFF. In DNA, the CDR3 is TGTGCCAGCAGCTTAGTTAGCGGGGGTTCTTACAATGAGCAGTTCTTC.

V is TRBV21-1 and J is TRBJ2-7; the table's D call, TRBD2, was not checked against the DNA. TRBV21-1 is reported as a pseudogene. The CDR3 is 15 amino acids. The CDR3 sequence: CASSKEARKHYEQYF. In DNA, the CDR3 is TGTGCCAGCAGCAAAGAGGCTAGAAAACACTACGAGCAGTACTTC.

The CDR3 region has the DNA TGTGCCAGCAGTGCCGTAGACAGTGGGAGTTCACCCCTCCACTTT. Encoded protein: CASSAVDSGSSPLHF. J is TRBJ1-6 and V is TRBV2; a weak D match, TRBD1 (5 bases). Looked up from germline, CDR1 is SNHLY and CDR2 is FYNNEI. Between the trimmed V and J ends, which lost 4 bases and 9 bases, there was a span of 16 bases. The CDR3 consists of 15 residues. Based on the CDR3 plus reference TRBV2 and TRBJ1-6, the full variable domain is EPEVTQTPSHQVTQMGQEVILRCVPISNHLYFYWYRQILGQKVEFLVSFYNNEISEKSEIFDDQFSVERPDGSNFTLKIRSTKLEDSAMYFCASSAVDSGSSPLHFGNGTRLTVT.

The CDR3 protein is CASSLGGYGYTF. The DNA of the CDR3 is TGTGCCAGCAGTTTAGGGGGGTATGGCTACACCTTC. The chain links TRBV28 to TRBJ1-2; the D gene is possibly TRBD1 (5 bases). This CDR3 comprises 12 residues. V dropped 2 bases and J dropped 5 bases, with 6 bases sitting between them. The germline V gene has CDR1 MDHEN and CDR2 SYDVKM.

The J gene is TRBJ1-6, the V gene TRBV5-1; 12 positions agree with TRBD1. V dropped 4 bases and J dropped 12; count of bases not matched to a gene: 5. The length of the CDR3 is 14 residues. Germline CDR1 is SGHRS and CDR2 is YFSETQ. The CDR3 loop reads CASSPGTGGLPLHF. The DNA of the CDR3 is TGCGCCAGCAGCCCCGGGACAGGGGGCCTACCCCTCCACTTT.

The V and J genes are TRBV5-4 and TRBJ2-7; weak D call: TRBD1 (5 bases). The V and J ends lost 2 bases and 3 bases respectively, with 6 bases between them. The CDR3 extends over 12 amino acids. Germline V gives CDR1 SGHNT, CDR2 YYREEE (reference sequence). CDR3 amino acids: CASSFQGYEQYF. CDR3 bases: TGTGCCAGCAGCTTTCAGGGCTACGAGCAGTACTTC. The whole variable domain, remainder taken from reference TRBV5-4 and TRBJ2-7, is ETGVTQSPTHLIKTRGQQVTLRCSSQSGHNTVSWYQQALGQGPQFIFQYYREEENGRGNFPPRFSGLQFPNYSSELNVNALELDDSALYLCASSFQGYEQYFGPGTRLTVT.

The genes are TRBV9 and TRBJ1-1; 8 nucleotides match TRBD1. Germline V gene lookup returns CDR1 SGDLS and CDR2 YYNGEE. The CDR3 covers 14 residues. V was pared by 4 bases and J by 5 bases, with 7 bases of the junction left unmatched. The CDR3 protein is CASSLTGQGTEAFF. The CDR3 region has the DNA TGTGCCAGCAGCCTGACAGGACAGGGAACTGAAGCTTTCTTT.

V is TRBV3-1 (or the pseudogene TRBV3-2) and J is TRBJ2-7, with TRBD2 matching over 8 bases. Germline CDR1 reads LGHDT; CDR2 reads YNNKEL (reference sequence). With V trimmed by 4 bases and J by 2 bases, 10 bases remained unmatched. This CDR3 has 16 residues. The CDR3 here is CASSPFVAGGTYEQYF. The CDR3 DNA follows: TGTGCCAGCAGCCCCTTTGTGGCGGGGGGAACCTACGAGCAGTACTTC.

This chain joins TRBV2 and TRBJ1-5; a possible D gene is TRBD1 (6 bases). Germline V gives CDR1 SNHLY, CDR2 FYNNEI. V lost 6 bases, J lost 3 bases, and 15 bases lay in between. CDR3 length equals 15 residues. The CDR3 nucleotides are TGTGCCAGCAGCGGATTAGGACAGCACAATCAGCCCCAGCATTTT. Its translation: CASSGLGQHNQPQHF.

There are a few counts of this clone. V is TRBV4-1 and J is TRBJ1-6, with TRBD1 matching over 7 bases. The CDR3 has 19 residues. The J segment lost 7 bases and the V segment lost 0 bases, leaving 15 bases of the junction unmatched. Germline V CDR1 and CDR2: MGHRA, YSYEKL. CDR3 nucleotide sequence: TGCGCCAGCAGCCAAGAAGATGGGATGACAGGGTGGTCGAATTCACCCCTCCACTTT. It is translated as CASSQEDGMTGWSNSPLHF.

The CDR3 sequence: CASSPGDLYEKLFF. Here the CDR3 DNA reads TGTGCCAGCTCACCCGGGGACTTATATGAAAAACTGTTTTTT. The chain joins TRBV18 to TRBJ1-4, with D possibly matching TRBD1 (5 bases). V was cut by 3 bases and J by 6 bases, with 11 bases left in between. CDR1 is KGHSH, CDR2 LQKENI, per germline. This CDR3 contains 14 residues. Full variable domain (rest looked up from reference TRBV18 and TRBJ1-4): NAGVMQNPRHLVRRRGQEARLRCSPMKGHSHVYWYRQLPEEGLKFMVYLQKENIIDESGMPKERFSAEFPKEGPSILRIQQVVRGDSAAYFCASSPGDLYEKLFFGSGTQLSVL.

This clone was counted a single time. The DNA of the CDR3 is TGTGCCTGGAGTGTCGAAGCCCTCTGGACTGAAGCTTTCTTT. Encoded protein: CAWSVEALWTEAFF. The rearrangement uses TRBV30 and TRBJ1-1; no definite D call. The CDR3 is made up of 14 amino acids. Germline V CDR1 and CDR2: GTSNPN, SVGIG (reference sequence). V was shortened by 0 bases and J by 5 bases, with 13 bases between the two germline ends. Supplemented by reference TRBV30 and TRBJ1-1, the full variable domain reads SQTIHQWPATLVQPVGSPLSLECTVEGTSNPNLYWYRQAAGRGLQLLFYSVGIGQISSEVPQNLSASRPQDRQFILSSKKLLLSDSGFYLCAWSVEALWTEAFFGQGTRLTVV.

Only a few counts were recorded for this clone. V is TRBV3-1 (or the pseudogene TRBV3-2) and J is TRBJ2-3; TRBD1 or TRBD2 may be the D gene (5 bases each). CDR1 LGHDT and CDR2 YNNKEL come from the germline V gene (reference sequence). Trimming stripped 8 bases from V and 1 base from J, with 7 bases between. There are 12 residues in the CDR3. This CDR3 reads CASRDGTDTQYF. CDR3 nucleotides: TGTGCCAGCCGGGACGGCACAGATACGCAGTATTTT.

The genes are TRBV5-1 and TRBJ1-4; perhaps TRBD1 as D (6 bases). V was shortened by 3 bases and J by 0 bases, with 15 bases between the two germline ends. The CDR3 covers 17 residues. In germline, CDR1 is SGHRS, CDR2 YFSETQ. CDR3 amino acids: CASSYSGASATNEKLFF. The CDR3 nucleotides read TGCGCCAGCAGCTACTCAGGGGCGAGTGCAACTAATGAAAAACTGTTTTTT.

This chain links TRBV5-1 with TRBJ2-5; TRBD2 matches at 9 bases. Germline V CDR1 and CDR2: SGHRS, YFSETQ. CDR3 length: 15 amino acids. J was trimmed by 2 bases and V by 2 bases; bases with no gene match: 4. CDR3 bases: TGCGCCAGCAGCTTCCGACTAGCGGAGCAAGAGACCCAGTACTTC. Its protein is CASSFRLAEQETQYF.

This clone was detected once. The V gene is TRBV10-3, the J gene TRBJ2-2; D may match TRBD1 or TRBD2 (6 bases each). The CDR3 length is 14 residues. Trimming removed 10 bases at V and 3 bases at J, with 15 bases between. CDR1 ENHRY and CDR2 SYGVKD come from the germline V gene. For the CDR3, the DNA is TGTGCCACCACGGAGGGGGTGGACACCGGGGAGCTGTTTTTT. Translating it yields CATTEGVDTGELFF.

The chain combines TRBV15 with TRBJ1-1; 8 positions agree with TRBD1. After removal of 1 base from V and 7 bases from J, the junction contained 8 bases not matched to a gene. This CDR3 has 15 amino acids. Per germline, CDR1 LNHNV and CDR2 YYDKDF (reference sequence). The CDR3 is CATSRGTGHLSEAFF. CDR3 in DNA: TGTGCCACCAGCAGAGGGACAGGGCATTTAAGTGAAGCTTTCTTT. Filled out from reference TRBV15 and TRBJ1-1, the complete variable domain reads DAMVIQNPRYQVTQFGKPVTLSCSQTLNHNVMYWYQQKSSQAPKLLFHYYDKDFNNEADTPDNFQSRRPNTSFCFLDIRSPGLGDTAMYLCATSRGTGHLSEAFFGQGTRLTVV.

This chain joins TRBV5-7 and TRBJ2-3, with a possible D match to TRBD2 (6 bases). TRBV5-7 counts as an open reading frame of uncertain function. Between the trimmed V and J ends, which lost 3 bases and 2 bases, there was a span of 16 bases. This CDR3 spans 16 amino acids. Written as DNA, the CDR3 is TGTGCCAGCAGCTCTGGAGGGCAGGAGTACACAGATACGCAGTATTTT. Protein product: CASSSGGQEYTDTQYF.

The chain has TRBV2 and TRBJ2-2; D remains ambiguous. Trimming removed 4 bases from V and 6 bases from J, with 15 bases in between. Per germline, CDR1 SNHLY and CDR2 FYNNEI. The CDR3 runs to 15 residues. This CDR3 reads CASSGLLGGAGELFF. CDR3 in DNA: TGTGCCAGCAGTGGGTTGCTGGGTGGGGCCGGGGAGCTGTTTTTT.

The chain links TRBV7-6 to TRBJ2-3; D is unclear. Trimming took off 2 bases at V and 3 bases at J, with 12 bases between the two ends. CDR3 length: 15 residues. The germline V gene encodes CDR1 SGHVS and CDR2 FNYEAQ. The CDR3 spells CASSLRPTATDTQYF. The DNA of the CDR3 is TGTGCCAGCAGCTTAAGGCCCACAGCGACAGATACGCAGTATTTT.

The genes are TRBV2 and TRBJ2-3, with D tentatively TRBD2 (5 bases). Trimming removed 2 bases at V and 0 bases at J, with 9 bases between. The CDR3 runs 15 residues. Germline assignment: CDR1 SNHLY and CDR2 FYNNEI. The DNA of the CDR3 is TGTGCCAGCAGTGAAACGAGGGCGAGCACAGATACGCAGTATTTT. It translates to CASSETRASTDTQYF.

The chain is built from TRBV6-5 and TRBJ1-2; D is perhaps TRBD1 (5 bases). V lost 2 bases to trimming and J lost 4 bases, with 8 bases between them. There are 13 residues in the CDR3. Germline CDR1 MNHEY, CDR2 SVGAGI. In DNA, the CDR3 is TGTGCCAGCAGTTACCCAGGGTTCTATGGCTACACCTTC. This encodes CASSYPGFYGYTF.

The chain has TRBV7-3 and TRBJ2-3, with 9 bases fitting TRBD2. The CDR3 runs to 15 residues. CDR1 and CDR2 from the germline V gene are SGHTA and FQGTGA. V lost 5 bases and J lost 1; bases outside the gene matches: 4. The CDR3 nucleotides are TGTGCCAGCAGCCGACTAGCGGCCCGCACAGATACGCAGTATTTT. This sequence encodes CASSRLAARTDTQYF. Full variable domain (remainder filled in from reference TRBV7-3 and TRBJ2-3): GAGVSQTPSNKVTEKGKYVELRCDPISGHTALYWYRQSLGQGPEFLIYFQGTGAADDSGLPNDRFFAVRPEGSVSTLKIQRTERGDSAVYLCASSRLAARTDTQYFGPGTRLTVL.

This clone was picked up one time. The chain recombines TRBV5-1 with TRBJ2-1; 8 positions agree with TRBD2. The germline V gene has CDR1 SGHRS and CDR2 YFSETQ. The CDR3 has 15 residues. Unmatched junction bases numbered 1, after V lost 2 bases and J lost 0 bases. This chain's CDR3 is CASSLAGDSYNEQFF. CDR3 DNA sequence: TGCGCCAGCAGCTTAGCGGGGGACTCCTACAATGAGCAGTTCTTC.

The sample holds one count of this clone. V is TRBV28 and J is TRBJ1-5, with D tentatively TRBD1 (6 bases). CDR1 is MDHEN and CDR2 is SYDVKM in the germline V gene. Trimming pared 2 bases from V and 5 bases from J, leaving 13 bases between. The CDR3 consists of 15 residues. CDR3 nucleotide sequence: TGTGCCAGCAGTTTAATCGTGGGGGCGCATCAGCCCCAGCATTTT. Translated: CASSLIVGAHQPQHF. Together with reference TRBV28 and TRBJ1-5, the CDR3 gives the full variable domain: DVKVTQSSRYLVKRTGEKVFLECVQDMDHENMFWYRQDPGLGLRLIYFSYDVKMKEKGDIPEGYSVSREKKERFSLILESASTNQTSMYLCASSLIVGAHQPQHFGDGTRLSIL.

In DNA form, the CDR3 reads TGTGCCAGCAGGCGAGGACCGGGACTAGCGGGATTCGAGCAGTACTTC. This sequence encodes CASRRGPGLAGFEQYF. The chain couples TRBV7-8 to TRBJ2-7; 13 bases align to TRBD2. This CDR3 comprises 16 residues. V lost 6 bases, J lost 6 bases, and 11 bases stayed unmatched. CDR1 is SGHVS, CDR2 FQNEAQ, per germline.